The 23 T cell receptor beta chains below were found in one sample sequenced in a study of blood T cell repertoires in COVID-19. Data came from immunoSEQ multiplex PCR; TCRdb stores just in-frame clones and leaves some out. The data contain tens of thousands of clones, about 80% of them singletons. The material sequenced was peripheral blood. These receptor sequences come from a man in his 70s with active or convalescent COVID-19.

This clone was picked up a small number of times. The rearrangement uses TRBV6-5 and TRBJ2-7, with a weak D call TRBD2 (5 bases). The germline CDR1 and CDR2 sequences are MNHEY and SVGAGI. The ends were cut back, 6 bases at V and 3 bases at J, with 9 bases in the middle. The CDR3 consists of 12 residues. In DNA, the CDR3 is TGTGCCAGCAGAAAGGGAGACTACGAGCAGTACTTC. It is translated as CASRKGDYEQYF.

This rearrangement joins TRBV25-1 to TRBJ2-1; D might be TRBD2 (5 bases). This CDR3 is built from 13 residues. CDR1 is MGHDK and CDR2 is SYGVNS in the germline V gene. Between the trimmed V and J ends, which lost 6 bases and 7 bases, there was a span of 13 bases. CDR3 DNA: TGTGCCAGCAGCCCGGAGAGGGCAAATGAGCAGTTCTTC. Amino acids: CASSPERANEQFF.

This chain connects TRBV7-3 to TRBJ2-2; D gene uncertain. V shed 2 bases and J shed 4 bases, with 8 bases lying between them. The CDR3 has 14 residues. Germline assignment: CDR1 SGHTA and CDR2 FQGTGA. CDR3 nucleotide sequence: TGTGCCAGCAGCTTAGGGCACTCCACCGGGGAGCTGTTTTTT. Its protein is CASSLGHSTGELFF.

This clone was observed once. The chain couples TRBV5-1 to TRBJ2-1; 7 bases are shared with TRBD1. The germline V gene encodes CDR1 SGHRS and CDR2 YFSETQ. This CDR3 has 15 amino acids. V shed 4 bases and J 4 bases; nucleotides not matched to a gene: 8. The CDR3 nucleotides are TGCGCCAGCAGCCCAACCGGGACAGAGTACAATGAGCAGTTCTTC. This sequence encodes CASSPTGTEYNEQFF.

The chain joins TRBV24-1 to TRBJ2-5, with 9 bases fitting TRBD1. V dropped 5 bases and J dropped 5; count of bases not matched to a gene: 2. Germline V gene lookup returns CDR1 KGHDR and CDR2 SFDVKD. The CDR3 consists of 13 residues. CDR3 coding DNA: TGTGCCACCAGTGGACAGGGGGTCGAGACCCAGTACTTC. Its protein product is CATSGQGVETQYF.

This clone was found once. V and J are TRBV5-6 and TRBJ1-4, with D possibly being TRBD1 (5 bases). Germline V CDR1 and CDR2: SGHDT, YYEEEE. Trimming removed 3 bases at V and 7 bases at J, with 10 bases between. The CDR3 is made up of 13 amino acids. This CDR3 is CASSYQTVEKLFF. The CDR3, as DNA: TGTGCCAGCAGCTACCAGACAGTTGAAAAACTGTTTTTT.

This clone was found a few times. The chain carries TRBV2 and TRBJ2-5; the D call may be TRBD1 or TRBD2 (6 bases each). The CDR3 is 14 amino acids. Germline loops: CDR1 SNHLY, CDR2 FYNNEI. V dropped 6 bases and J dropped 5 bases, with 16 bases sitting between them. CDR3 coding DNA: TGTGCCAGCAGAGAACAGGGAGGCGGTGAGACCCAGTACTTC. Encoded protein: CASREQGGGETQYF.

The V call is TRBV18, the J call TRBJ2-3; 8 positions match TRBD2. The CDR3 runs to 15 residues. After removal of 6 bases from V and 0 bases from J, the junction contained 5 bases not matched to a gene. Germline V CDR1 and CDR2: KGHSH, LQKENI. In DNA form, the CDR3 reads TGTGCCAGCTCGTACACTAGCGGTAGCACAGATACGCAGTATTTT. Translated: CASSYTSGSTDTQYF.

This clone was seen a handful of times. The chain is built from TRBV30 and TRBJ1-3, with TRBD1 matching 7 bases. V trimming: 0 bases; J trimming: 4 bases; junction bases outside the gene matches: 6. The CDR3 is made up of 15 amino acids. Germline V CDR1 and CDR2: GTSNPN, SVGIG (reference sequence). The DNA for the CDR3 is TGTGCCTGGAGTGTGGGACAGAGTTACGGAAACACCATATATTTT. Protein product: CAWSVGQSYGNTIYF.

The gene calls are TRBV5-1 and TRBJ1-1; 8 positions match TRBD1. V trimming: 4 bases; J trimming: 3 bases; junction bases outside the gene matches: 5. This CDR3 has 14 residues. Germline V gene lookup returns CDR1 SGHRS and CDR2 YFSETQ. The CDR3 region is CASSLQGGDTEAFF. Here the CDR3 DNA reads TGCGCCAGCAGCCTACAGGGGGGCGACACTGAAGCTTTCTTT.

The chain combines TRBV28 with TRBJ1-3; the match to TRBD1 covers 10 bases. The germline V gene encodes CDR1 MDHEN and CDR2 SYDVKM. The CDR3 is 20 amino acids. V shed 5 bases and J 9 bases; nucleotides not matched to a gene: 25. The CDR3, as DNA: TGTGCCAGCAGTGCCCCGGCTTCCCGACAGGGGGCGCGGGTCCGGGGCACCATATATTTT. It is translated as CASSAPASRQGARVRGTIYF.

This rearrangement joins TRBV5-1 to TRBJ2-1; D possibly corresponds to TRBD2 (5 bases). The CDR3 is 16 amino acids. In germline, CDR1 is SGHRS, CDR2 YFSETQ. Trimming cost V 5 bases and J 8 bases, with 23 bases left between them. This CDR3 is CASRGNFEGYSDEQFF. As DNA, the CDR3 is TGCGCCAGCAGAGGCAACTTTGAGGGTTATAGCGATGAGCAGTTCTTC.

The chain carries TRBV12-3 or TRBV12-4 and TRBJ1-2, with a possible D match to TRBD1 (6 bases). V gave up 5 bases and J gave up 3 bases, with 10 bases separating them. The CDR3 consists of 13 residues. The CDR3: CASSRDTDYGYTF. CDR3 nucleotides: TGTGCCAGCAGTCGGGACACGGACTATGGCTACACCTTC.

The chain carries TRBV6-1 and TRBJ1-4; the D gene is possibly TRBD1 (5 bases). The CDR3 has 15 amino acids. The V gene's germline CDR1 is MNHNS and CDR2 SASEGT. Trimming took 1 base from V and 10 from J, leaving 16 bases between them. CDR3 residues: CASSEGRGLYVKLFF. In DNA form, the CDR3 reads TGTGCCAGCAGTGAAGGGAGGGGATTGTACGTAAAACTGTTTTTT.

The chain couples TRBV2 to TRBJ1-5; D gene uncertain. The V end was cut by 4 bases, the J end by 0 bases, with 7 bases between. The CDR3 has 14 residues. CDR1 SNHLY and CDR2 FYNNEI come from the germline V gene. CDR3 coding DNA: TGTGCCAGCAGTGGCAGTAATAGCAATCAGCCCCAGCATTTT. Its protein is CASSGSNSNQPQHF.

The rearrangement joins TRBV28 to TRBJ1-2; perhaps TRBD1 as D (5 bases). The CDR3 length is 15 residues. Trimming left V 5 bases short and J 5 bases short, with 18 bases between. CDR1 is MDHEN and CDR2 is SYDVKM in the germline V gene. CDR3 bases: TGTGCCAGCAGTCCCTTCCCCCAGGACATGTATGGCTACACCTTC. This encodes CASSPFPQDMYGYTF.

The V call is TRBV18, the J call TRBJ2-5; D possibly corresponds to TRBD2 (5 bases). The CDR3 loop spans 16 amino acids. CDR1 and CDR2 from the germline V gene are KGHSH and LQKENI. The V gene lost 3 bases and the J gene lost 0 bases, with 14 bases spanning the gap. The CDR3 sequence: CASSPLPPGYQETQYF. The CDR3 nucleotides read TGTGCCAGCTCACCTTTACCCCCGGGGTACCAAGAGACCCAGTACTTC.

The chain carries TRBV18 and TRBJ1-3; D remains ambiguous. Trimming left V 3 bases short and J 4 bases short, with 13 bases between. Germline-derived CDR1 and CDR2 are KGHSH and LQKENI. This CDR3 spans 15 amino acids. CDR3 sequence: CASSPGGGLGNTIYF. CDR3 nucleotide sequence: TGTGCCAGCTCACCTGGCGGAGGCCTAGGAAACACCATATATTTT.

J is TRBJ1-1 and V is TRBV19, with a possible D match to TRBD1 (6 bases). The CDR3 loop spans 17 amino acids. Germline values: CDR1 LNHDA, CDR2 SQIVND (reference sequence). V was shortened by 7 bases and J by 1 base, with 22 bases between the two germline ends. In DNA form, the CDR3 reads TGTGCCAGTACCGCTGGTCGGGGGGCATTTAGGAACACTGAAGCTTTCTTT. This codes for CASTAGRGAFRNTEAFF.

This sequence joins TRBV5-5 and TRBJ1-2; weak D call: TRBD1 (6 bases). The CDR3 runs to 16 residues. With 4 bases removed from V and 4 bases from J, the gap between germline ends came to 20 bases. In germline, CDR1 is SGHKS, CDR2 YYEKEE (reference sequence). The DNA of the CDR3 is TGTGCCAGCAGCCCGGGGGGCGGGGGACAAAGCTATGGCTACACCTTC. The encoded protein is CASSPGGGGQSYGYTF.

This chain uses TRBV6-5 with TRBJ1-6, with TRBD1 identical over 7 bases. This CDR3 has 14 amino acids. In germline, CDR1 is MNHEY, CDR2 SVGAGI. V lost 6 bases to trimming and J lost 6 bases; unmatched junction nucleotides: 5. The CDR3 bases are TGTGCCAGCAGGCAGACAGGGCCTAATTCACCCCTCCACTTT. Translating gives CASRQTGPNSPLHF.

V gene TRBV28 combines with J gene TRBJ2-7; TRBD1 agrees at 7 bases. The J segment lost 3 bases and the V segment lost 6 bases, leaving 8 bases of the junction unmatched. Germline CDR1 reads MDHEN; CDR2 reads SYDVKM. This CDR3 comprises 14 residues. The CDR3, as DNA: TGTGCCAGCAGACACAGGGGATACGGCTACGAGCAGTACTTC. Residues: CASRHRGYGYEQYF.

The V gene is TRBV6-2 or TRBV6-3, the J gene TRBJ2-1; 8 nucleotides agree with TRBD2. V shed 0 bases, J shed 0 bases, and the junction held 10 bases outside the gene matches. CDR1 and CDR2 from the germline V gene are MNHEY and SVGEGT. The CDR3 sequence is 19 residues long. The CDR3 loop is CASSYSLPDSGVSYNEQFF. The DNA for the CDR3 is TGTGCCAGCAGTTACTCCCTCCCGGATAGCGGGGTCTCCTACAATGAGCAGTTCTTC.